These 29 T cell receptor beta chains were all obtained from the same sample, sequenced in a study of beta chain features in type 1 diabetes. Isolated RNA was reverse transcribed in full, so expressed TCRB transcripts were sequenced. Clones were read by immunoSEQ multiplex PCR, and TCRdb kept only the in-frame ones, dropping some. The sample yields a few hundred thousand clones, 20% seen once. Sequenced sample: naive CD4+ T cells from blood. The receptors derive from a woman younger than 30 in good health.

The chain joins TRBV27 to TRBJ2-7; TRBD2 matches 10 bases. The length of the CDR3 is 14 residues. V dropped 2 bases and J dropped 5; count of bases not matched to a gene: 3. Germline V gene sequence: CDR1 MNHEY, CDR2 SMNVEV (reference sequence). The CDR3 sequence: CASSLLAGDNEQYF. The CDR3 bases are TGTGCCAGCAGTTTACTAGCGGGAGATAACGAGCAGTACTTC.

This clone appeared a few times. The chain employs TRBV30 and TRBJ1-4; 11 bases map to TRBD1. With V trimmed by 5 bases and J by 10 bases, 3 bases remained unmatched. Looked up from germline, CDR1 is GTSNPN and CDR2 is SVGIG (reference sequence). The CDR3 contains 12 residues. CDR3 region: CAWGTGGVKLFF. The DNA for the CDR3 is TGTGCCTGGGGGACAGGGGGTGTAAAACTGTTTTTT. The variable domain in full, with the rest retrieved from reference TRBV30 and TRBJ1-4, is SQTIHQWPATLVQPVGSPLSLECTVEGTSNPNLYWYRQAAGRGLQLLFYSVGIGQISSEVPQNLSASRPQDRQFILSSKKLLLSDSGFYLCAWGTGGVKLFFGSGTQLSVL.

This clone was found a few times. The genes are TRBV7-3 and TRBJ2-6; 9 positions match TRBD1. The CDR3 spans 15 residues. The germline gives CDR1 SGHTA, CDR2 FQGTGA. Trimming took 7 bases from V and 4 from J; bases not matched to a gene: 5. Written as DNA, the CDR3 is TGTGCCAGCACCGGACAGGGGTCCGGGGCCAACGTCCTGACTTTC. This codes for CASTGQGSGANVLTF. The full variable domain, with the rest looked up from reference TRBV7-3 and TRBJ2-6, is GAGVSQTPSNKVTEKGKYVELRCDPISGHTALYWYRQSLGQGPEFLIYFQGTGAADDSGLPNDRFFAVRPEGSVSTLKIQRTERGDSAVYLCASTGQGSGANVLTFGAGSRLTVL.

This clone showed up just a few times. This chain uses TRBV6-1 with TRBJ2-1; 8 positions agree with TRBD2. The CDR3 is 17 amino acids. Germline-derived CDR1 and CDR2 are MNHNS and SASEGT. The junction had 4 bases not matched to a gene; V was cut back by 0 bases and J by 0 bases. The CDR3 bases are TGTGCCAGCAGTGAAGCAGGTAGCGGGGTCTCCTACAATGAGCAGTTCTTC. Translation gives CASSEAGSGVSYNEQFF.

The rearrangement joins TRBV18 to TRBJ2-1, with 10 bases aligning to TRBD1. The V gene's germline CDR1 is KGHSH and CDR2 LQKENI. The CDR3 runs to 15 residues. With 2 bases clipped from V and 7 bases from J, the junction kept 5 bases outside the gene matches. CDR3 sequence: CASSPRDRGQNEQFF. The CDR3 DNA follows: TGTGCCAGCTCACCAAGGGACAGGGGTCAAAATGAGCAGTTCTTC.

J is TRBJ2-1 and V is TRBV4-1; 11 positions agree with TRBD2. The CDR3 has 17 amino acids. Germline lookup yields CDR1 MGHRA and CDR2 YSYEKL. The J segment lost 1 base and the V segment lost 1 base, leaving 3 bases of the junction unmatched. The CDR3 sequence is CASSQGLAGGSYNEQFF. The DNA for the CDR3 is TGCGCCAGCAGCCAAGGCCTAGCGGGGGGTTCCTACAATGAGCAGTTCTTC.

A few counts support this clone. The chain joins TRBV6-5 to TRBJ1-2, with a weak D call TRBD1 (6 bases). With 2 bases removed from V and 4 bases from J, the gap between germline ends came to 14 bases. Germline lookup yields CDR1 MNHEY and CDR2 SVGAGI. CDR3 length: 15 residues. The CDR3, as DNA: TGTGCCAGCAGTTACCAGGCAGGGGAGGGCTATGGCTACACCTTC. Protein sequence: CASSYQAGEGYGYTF.

The chain combines TRBV19 with TRBJ1-1; D ambiguous. The CDR3 consists of 13 residues. V was trimmed by 7 bases and J by 10 bases, leaving 19 bases between them. In germline, CDR1 is LNHDA, CDR2 SQIVND (reference sequence). CDR3 sequence: CASTPGSSRSAFF. The DNA of the CDR3 is TGTGCCAGTACCCCGGGGAGCTCTCGGTCAGCTTTCTTT.

The rearrangement uses TRBV9 and TRBJ1-2; D is possibly TRBD1 (6 bases). Germline CDR1 SGDLS, CDR2 YYNGEE. Trimming removed 3 bases from V and 2 bases from J, with 17 bases in between. This CDR3 contains 16 residues. This chain's CDR3 is CASSAAHPGQNYGYTF. The CDR3, as DNA: TGTGCCAGCAGCGCTGCCCACCCCGGACAGAACTATGGCTACACCTTC. The full variable domain, with the rest looked up from reference TRBV9 and TRBJ1-2, is DSGVTQTPKHLITATGQRVTLRCSPRSGDLSVYWYQQSLDQGLQFLIQYYNGEERAKGNILERFSAQQFPDLHSELNLSSLELGDSALYFCASSAAHPGQNYGYTFGSGTRLTVV.

A few counts support this clone. The genes are TRBV4-1 and TRBJ1-2, with no clear D. The CDR3 spans 16 residues. Germline V gene data show CDR1 as MGHRA and CDR2 as YSYEKL. V lost 0 bases and J 0 bases, leaving 11 bases between the germline ends. CDR3 DNA sequence: TGCGCCAGCAGCCAAGATGGTGGAGGAACTAACTATGGCTACACCTTC. It codes for CASSQDGGGTNYGYTF.

In this sample, this clone turned up a few times. The genes are TRBV5-1 and TRBJ2-5; 8 bases fit TRBD1. After removal of 4 bases from V and 3 bases from J, the junction contained 5 bases not matched to a gene. CDR3 length: 14 residues. Germline loops: CDR1 SGHRS, CDR2 YFSETQ. CDR3 sequence (DNA): TGCGCCAGCAGCCGTTACAGGGGGGAAGAGACCCAGTACTTC. This sequence encodes CASSRYRGEETQYF.

V and J are TRBV29-1 and TRBJ2-6, with D possibly matching TRBD2 (6 bases). CDR1 is SQVTM, CDR2 ANQGSEA, per germline. The V gene lost 0 bases and the J gene lost 1 base, with 25 bases spanning the gap. The CDR3 extends over 21 amino acids. DNA of the CDR3: TGCAGCGTTGAAGACCAGTCGGGACTGGACTCCTTGGGATCTGGGGCCAACGTCCTGACTTTC. This sequence encodes CSVEDQSGLDSLGSGANVLTF. The full variable domain, completed using reference TRBV29-1 and TRBJ2-6, is SAVISQKPSRDICQRGTSLTIQCQVDSQVTMMFWYRQQPGQSLTLIATANQGSEATYESGFVIDKFPISRPNLTFSTLTVSNMSPEDSSIYLCSVEDQSGLDSLGSGANVLTFGAGSRLTVL.

V usage is TRBV30 and J usage is TRBJ2-2; D is perhaps TRBD2 (6 bases). Germline CDR1 reads GTSNPN; CDR2 reads SVGIG (reference sequence). The CDR3 loop spans 13 amino acids. Trimming cost V 5 bases and J 5 bases, with 12 bases left between them. The CDR3 coding sequence is TGTGCCTGGGGGGACTCGTATACCGGGGAGCTGTTTTTT. Protein: CAWGDSYTGELFF.

This clone was detected a few times. This chain connects TRBV5-4 to TRBJ2-3, with D possibly TRBD1 on 6 matching bases. CDR1 is SGHNT and CDR2 is YYREEE in the germline V gene (reference sequence). The CDR3 sequence is 13 residues long. V lost 1 base and J 8 bases, leaving 11 bases between the germline ends. CDR3 region: CASSLTGLGTQYF. The CDR3 nucleotides are TGTGCCAGCAGCTTGACAGGGCTTGGTACGCAGTATTTT.

The chain joins TRBV19 to TRBJ2-7; D is perhaps TRBD1 (6 bases). Trimming took off 4 bases at V and 4 bases at J, with 14 bases between the two ends. The CDR3 covers 14 residues. Germline CDR1 and CDR2: LNHDA and SQIVND (reference sequence). Here the CDR3 DNA reads TGTGCCAGTAGTAAACAGGGCGCAGGGTACGAGCAGTACTTC. Translating it yields CASSKQGAGYEQYF.

The rearrangement uses TRBV29-1 and TRBJ1-4; 9 bases align to TRBD1. The V gene's germline CDR1 is SQVTM and CDR2 ANQGSEA. V trimming: 6 bases; J trimming: 7 bases; junction bases outside the gene matches: 9. This CDR3 region has 14 residues. The CDR3 loop is CSVIPGQGGEKLFF. As DNA, the CDR3 is TGCAGCGTGATACCGGGACAGGGAGGTGAAAAACTGTTTTTT. The full variable domain, completed using reference TRBV29-1 and TRBJ1-4, is SAVISQKPSRDICQRGTSLTIQCQVDSQVTMMFWYRQQPGQSLTLIATANQGSEATYESGFVIDKFPISRPNLTFSTLTVSNMSPEDSSIYLCSVIPGQGGEKLFFGSGTQLSVL.

V gene TRBV5-1 combines with J gene TRBJ2-1, with 10 bases aligning to TRBD1. The junction had 2 bases not matched to a gene; V was cut back by 2 bases and J by 6 bases. The CDR3 totals 14 residues. Germline V gene data show CDR1 as SGHRS and CDR2 as YFSETQ. CDR3 bases: TGCGCCAGCAGCTTCCGGGACAGGGGCAATGAGCAGTTCTTC. Translating gives CASSFRDRGNEQFF.

The CDR3 bases are TGTGCCAGCAGCTCAGATATTGGCGGTCAGCCCCAGCATTTT. It translates to CASSSDIGGQPQHF. The chain is built from TRBV4-2 and TRBJ1-5; no firm D call. The V gene's germline CDR1 is LGHNA and CDR2 YNFKEQ. V was trimmed by 5 bases and J by 6 bases, leaving 14 bases between them. There are 14 residues in the CDR3.

The V call is TRBV4-1, the J call TRBJ1-1, with D perhaps matching TRBD1 (5 bases). This CDR3 is 19 amino acids long. Trimming stripped 0 bases from V and 1 base from J, with 21 bases between. The germline V gene encodes CDR1 MGHRA and CDR2 YSYEKL. CDR3 bases: TGCGCCAGCAGCCAAGATACCGGGCAGGGCTCCCGCCAGAACACTGAAGCTTTCTTT. Its protein is CASSQDTGQGSRQNTEAFF.

This clone was seen a few times. The chain combines TRBV4-2 with TRBJ2-5; TRBD1 matches 10 bases. The V gene's germline CDR1 is LGHNA and CDR2 YNFKEQ. The trim removed 1 base at V and 3 bases at J, leaving 2 bases unmatched. This CDR3 region has 15 residues. As DNA, the CDR3 is TGTGCCAGCAGCCAAGTGGGACAGGGGAAAGAGACCCAGTACTTC. It is translated as CASSQVGQGKETQYF.

This clone was seen only a few times. The chain combines TRBV19 with TRBJ2-1, with D possibly being TRBD1 (6 bases). The ends were cut back, 0 bases at V and 4 bases at J, with 13 bases in the middle. The CDR3 covers 16 residues. Germline V gene data show CDR1 as LNHDA and CDR2 as SQIVND (reference sequence). CDR3 loop: CASSIDPQGPYNEQFF. DNA for the CDR3: TGTGCCAGTAGTATAGATCCCCAGGGGCCTTACAATGAGCAGTTCTTC.

This clone occurred a few times. The V call is TRBV6-6, the J call TRBJ1-5; unclear D gene. The length of the CDR3 is 15 residues. V was pared by 2 bases and J by 0 bases, with 8 bases between. Germline CDR1 reads MNHNY; CDR2 reads SVGAGI (reference sequence). The CDR3, as DNA: TGTGCCAGCAGTTACGGACTTAATAGCAATCAGCCCCAGCATTTT. The encoded protein is CASSYGLNSNQPQHF.

This clone was seen a single time. V gene TRBV11-2 combines with J gene TRBJ2-7; 7 bases are shared with TRBD1. CDR3 length: 16 amino acids. V gave up 3 bases and J gave up 4 bases; unmatched junction bases: 12. The V gene's germline CDR1 is SGHAT and CDR2 FQNNGV. The CDR3 DNA reads TGTGCCAGCAGCTTTTCCGCAGGGGGATTTGGGTACGAGCAGTACTTC. Protein sequence: CASSFSAGGFGYEQYF.

The chain employs TRBV5-1 and TRBJ2-1, with TRBD2 as a possible D gene (5 bases). The CDR3 loop spans 15 amino acids. The germline V and J ends were trimmed by 0 bases and 0 bases, with 7 bases remaining between them. The germline CDR1 and CDR2 sequences are SGHRS and YFSETQ. The CDR3 DNA is TGCGCCAGCAGCTTGGCGGGGTACTCCTACAATGAGCAGTTCTTC. It translates to CASSLAGYSYNEQFF.

The chain couples TRBV11-2 to TRBJ2-4; 8 nucleotides match TRBD1. Trimming cost V 5 bases and J 13 bases; bases outside gene matches: 7. The CDR3 has 12 amino acids. Germline V gives CDR1 SGHAT, CDR2 FQNNGV. CDR3 loop: CASSLPGTGQYF. Written as DNA, the CDR3 is TGTGCCAGCAGCCTACCTGGGACAGGCCAGTACTTC.

The V and J genes are TRBV5-1 and TRBJ1-4, with TRBD1 matching 10 bases. The germline CDR1 and CDR2 sequences are SGHRS and YFSETQ. This CDR3 spans 15 amino acids. V shed 4 bases, J shed 5 bases, and the junction held 5 bases outside the gene matches. The CDR3 sequence is CASSPEGQGNEKLFF. The CDR3 DNA reads as TGCGCCAGCAGCCCCGAGGGACAGGGGAATGAAAAACTGTTTTTT. The full variable domain, its missing parts supplied by reference TRBV5-1 and TRBJ1-4, is KAGVTQTPRYLIKTRGQQVTLSCSPISGHRSVSWYQQTPGQGLQFLFEYFSETQRNKGNFPGRFSGRQFSNSRSEMNVSTLELGDSALYLCASSPEGQGNEKLFFGSGTQLSVL.

The chain has TRBV15 and TRBJ2-7; D is possibly TRBD2 (5 bases). CDR1 and CDR2 from the germline V gene are LNHNV and YYDKDF (reference sequence). V was clipped by 3 bases and J by 6 bases, with 18 bases between them. This CDR3 comprises 15 residues. For the CDR3, the DNA is TGTGCCACCAGCAGCCTCCGGGGTTTAGTCGGCGAGCAGTACTTC. Protein: CATSSLRGLVGEQYF.

This chain links TRBV7-3 with TRBJ2-1; TRBD1 agrees at 12 bases. The CDR3 runs to 15 residues. Germline lookup yields CDR1 SGHTA and CDR2 FQGTGA. V gave up 3 bases and J gave up 7 bases; unmatched junction bases: 4. CDR3 residues: CASSLGQGAQNEQFF. For the CDR3, the DNA is TGTGCCAGCAGCTTGGGACAGGGGGCGCAAAATGAGCAGTTCTTC.

This clone was counted between two and nine times. The rearrangement joins TRBV9 to TRBJ1-1, with unresolved D. This CDR3 spans 11 amino acids. CDR1 is SGDLS and CDR2 is YYNGEE in the germline V gene. CDR3 in amino acids: CGSRRNTEAFF. For the CDR3, the DNA is TGTGGATCCAGGCGGAACACTGAAGCTTTCTTT.